Shown below are 5 T cell receptor beta chains from a single sample sequenced in a study of blood T cell repertoires in COVID-19. TCRdb keeps only in-frame clones here, not all; method: immunoSEQ multiplex PCR. In the table there are under 250,000 clones, 81% of which are singletons. Sequenced input: PBMCs or T cells enriched from blood (not recorded which). Receptors originate from a woman aged 50 to 60 with acute COVID-19.

Concerning this clone itself: An end of the junction does not agree with germline; a read error may underlie this. V usage is TRBV11-2 and J usage is TRBJ1-3; D ambiguous. The CDR3 totals 16 residues. Germline CDR1 reads SGHAT; CDR2 reads FQNNGV. DNA of the CDR3: TGTGCCAGCAGCTTGGCCCTCCTCGCCCCTGGCAACACCATATATTTT. Encoded protein: CASSLALLAPGNTIYF.

This chain uses TRBV29-1 with TRBJ1-1; D remains unclear. Trimming cost V 4 bases and J 4 bases, with 7 bases left between them. The CDR3 sequence is 11 residues long. Germline lookup yields CDR1 SQVTM and CDR2 ANQGSEA. The CDR3 sequence: CSVVVGTEAFF. CDR3 coding DNA: TGCAGCGTTGTCGTCGGCACTGAAGCTTTCTTT.

The count of this clone is one. V gene TRBV27 combines with J gene TRBJ1-3; 7 positions agree with TRBD1. The V gene end was trimmed by 2 bases and the J gene end by 1 base; junction bases not matched to a gene: 8. CDR1 MNHEY and CDR2 SMNVEV come from the germline V gene (reference sequence). The CDR3 runs to 17 residues. The CDR3 reads CASSLRGPGRSGNTIYF. The CDR3 nucleotides read TGTGCCAGCAGTTTAAGGGGGCCGGGGAGGTCTGGAAACACCATATATTTT.

J is TRBJ2-7 and V is TRBV5-4; D is perhaps TRBD1 (5 bases). The CDR3 loop spans 15 amino acids. V lost 2 bases and J 2 bases, leaving 14 bases between the germline ends. Germline V gene sequence: CDR1 SGHNT, CDR2 YYREEE (reference sequence). Here the CDR3 DNA reads TGTGCCAGCAGCTTACGACAGTCAGGACCCTACGAGCAGTACTTC. It codes for CASSLRQSGPYEQYF.

This sequence joins TRBV7-7 and TRBJ2-7; TRBD1 matches 7 bases. The CDR3 extends over 14 amino acids. Germline assignment: CDR1 SSHAT and CDR2 FNYEAQ (reference sequence). With V trimmed by 0 bases and J by 2 bases, 1 base remained unmatched. CDR3 loop: CASSLAQGPYEQYF. In nucleotides, the CDR3 is TGTGCCAGCAGCTTAGCACAGGGGCCCTACGAGCAGTACTTC. The full variable domain, with the rest looked up from reference TRBV7-7 and TRBJ2-7, is GAGVSQSPRYKVTKRGQDVTLRCDPISSHATLYWYQQALGQGPEFLTYFNYEAQPDKSGLPSDRFSAERPEGSISTLTIQRTEQRDSAMYRCASSLAQGPYEQYFGPGTRLTVT.